This note documents a single TCR beta chain sequence. Its matching antigen is unknown. This entry belongs to a study of graft-versus-host responses after intestinal transplantation. TCRdb's copy holds only in-frame clones and misses some; the assay was immunoSEQ multiplex PCR. The table has 85,000 to 90,000 clones, about 91% seen once. Trimming pared 4 bases from V and 0 bases from J, leaving 12 bases between. This CDR3 has 16 residues. The V gene's germline CDR1 is MNHNS and CDR2 SASEGT. This rearrangement joins TRBV6-1 to TRBJ1-4; D gene unclear. The source of this sequence is a human donor who was the organ donor for an intestinal transplant. The sequencing here drew on unstimulated CD4+ T cells sorted from spleen or lymph node cells, taken before transplant. Here the CDR3 DNA reads TGTGCCAGCAGTGCTCAGTTCTTTGCAACTAATGAAAAACTGTTTTTT. Protein: CASSAQFFATNEKLFF.